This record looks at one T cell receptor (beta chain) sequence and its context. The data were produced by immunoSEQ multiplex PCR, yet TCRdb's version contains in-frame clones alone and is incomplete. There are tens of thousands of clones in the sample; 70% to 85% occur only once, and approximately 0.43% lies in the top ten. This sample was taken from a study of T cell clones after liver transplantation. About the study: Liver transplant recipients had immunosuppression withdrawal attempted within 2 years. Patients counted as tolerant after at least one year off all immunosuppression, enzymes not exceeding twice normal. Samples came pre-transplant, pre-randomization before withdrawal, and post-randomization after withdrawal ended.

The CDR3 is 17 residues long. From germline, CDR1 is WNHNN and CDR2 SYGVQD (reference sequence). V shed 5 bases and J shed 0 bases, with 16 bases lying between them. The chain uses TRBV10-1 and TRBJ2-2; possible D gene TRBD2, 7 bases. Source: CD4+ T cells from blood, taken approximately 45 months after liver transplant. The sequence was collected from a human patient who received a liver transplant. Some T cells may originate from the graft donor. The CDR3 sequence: CASSRGGGLANTGELFF. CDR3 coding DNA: TGCGCCAGCAGTAGGGGGGGAGGCCTCGCGAACACCGGGGAGCTGTTTTTT.